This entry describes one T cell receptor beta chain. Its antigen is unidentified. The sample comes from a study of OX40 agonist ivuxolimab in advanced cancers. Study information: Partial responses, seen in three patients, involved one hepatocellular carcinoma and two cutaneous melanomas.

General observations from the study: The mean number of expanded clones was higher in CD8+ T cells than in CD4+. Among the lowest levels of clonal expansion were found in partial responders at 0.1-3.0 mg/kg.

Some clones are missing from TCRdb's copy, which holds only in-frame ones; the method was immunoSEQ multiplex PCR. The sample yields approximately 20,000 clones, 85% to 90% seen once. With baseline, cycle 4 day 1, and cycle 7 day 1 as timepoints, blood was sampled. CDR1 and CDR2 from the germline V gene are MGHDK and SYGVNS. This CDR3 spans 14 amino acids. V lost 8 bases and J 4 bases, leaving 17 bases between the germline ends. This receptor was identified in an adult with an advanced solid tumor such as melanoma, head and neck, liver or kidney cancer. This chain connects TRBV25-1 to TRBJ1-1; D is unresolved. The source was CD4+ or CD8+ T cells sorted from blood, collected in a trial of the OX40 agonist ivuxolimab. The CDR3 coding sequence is TGTGCCAGCGGGGAGGTACCGGAGGGCACTGAAGCTTTCTTT. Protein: CASGEVPEGTEAFF.